Shown below are 7 T cell receptor beta chains from a single sample sequenced in a study of T cells in Graves' hyperthyroidism and ophthalmopathy. The CDR3 regions of TCR beta were amplified from RNA transcripts. The study used the HTBI primer set for a first-round RT-PCR of the TCR CDR3. TCRdb re-analysed the multiplex PCR reads in MiXCR, keeping a single row per CDR3 protein. Seen here are 500,000 or so distinct CDR3 sequences, roughly 18% observed once, and the top ten hold around 17%. Material for sequencing was blood. The receptors shown here come from a woman aged 18-35 years with Graves' ophthalmopathy.

The chain has TRBV15 and TRBJ2-6; 9 positions match TRBD1. The CDR3 runs 17 residues. The V gene's germline CDR1 is LNHNV and CDR2 YYDKDF (reference sequence). The V segment lost 5 bases and the J segment 2 bases; nucleotides outside the gene matches: 7. The CDR3 coding sequence is TGTGCCACCAGCGGCTACAGGGGGCTAACTGGGGCCAACGTCCTGACTTTC. It yields the protein CATSGYRGLTGANVLTF.

At least ten counts were recorded for this clonotype. This rearrangement joins TRBV12-5 to TRBJ1-1; 9 bases fit TRBD1. The CDR3 extends over 14 amino acids. The germline gives CDR1 LGHNT, CDR2 FRNRAP. The J segment lost 1 base and the V segment lost 5 bases, leaving 2 bases of the junction unmatched. CDR3 bases: TGTGCTAGTGGTAAGACAGGGGGGAACACTGAAGCTTTCTTT. Amino acids: CASGKTGGNTEAFF.

V and J are TRBV15 and TRBJ2-5; 8 nucleotides agree with TRBD1. The CDR3 has 15 amino acids. The V gene's germline CDR1 is LNHNV and CDR2 YYDKDF (reference sequence). The V gene end was trimmed by 4 bases and the J gene end by 4 bases; junction bases not matched to a gene: 8. The CDR3 is CATSTDRGRVETQYF. As DNA, the CDR3 is TGTGCCACCAGCACTGACAGGGGACGGGTAGAGACCCAGTACTTC.

V and J are TRBV10-3 and TRBJ1-1; D remains ambiguous. This CDR3 region has 15 residues. The ends were cut back, 0 bases at V and 0 bases at J, with 8 bases in the middle. Looked up from germline, CDR1 is ENHRY and CDR2 is SYGVKD. CDR3 DNA sequence: TGTGCCATCAGTGAGTCGTGGGATTTGAACACTGAAGCTTTCTTT. Encoded protein: CAISESWDLNTEAFF.

This sequence joins TRBV25-1 and TRBJ1-1; D unresolved. V lost 2 bases and J lost 1, with 17 bases in between. Looked up from germline, CDR1 is MGHDK and CDR2 is SYGVNS. CDR3 length: 17 residues. CDR3: CASSEPSAGFGNTEAFF. Here the CDR3 DNA reads TGTGCCAGCAGTGAACCCTCCGCCGGGTTTGGGAACACTGAAGCTTTCTTT.

V and J are TRBV6-2 or TRBV6-3 and TRBJ2-1, with 9 bases fitting TRBD2. Germline CDR1 and CDR2: MNHEY and SVGEGT. Trimming at V came to 6 bases and at J to 7 bases, leaving 1 base not matched to a gene. The CDR3 is made up of 12 amino acids. CDR3 residues: CASSTSGNEQFF. DNA for the CDR3: TGTGCCAGCAGCACTAGCGGGAATGAGCAGTTCTTC.

This clonotype was observed at least ten times. The CDR3 DNA is TGTGCCAGCAGTTTATGGGGTGAAGCTTTCTTT. This codes for CASSLWGEAFF. The chain is built from TRBV28 and TRBJ1-1; D is uncertain. This CDR3 spans 11 amino acids. Germline V lookup: CDR1 MDHEN, CDR2 SYDVKM. Trimming stripped 0 bases from V and 7 bases from J, with 3 bases between.